Listed below are T cell receptor beta chains from one sample, sequenced in a study of early T cells in non-severe SARS-CoV-2 infection. TCRdb re-called the 5' RACE reads through MiXCR, storing one row per CDR3 protein. The data contain about 49,000 distinct CDR3 sequences, around 6.5% of them singletons. The source material was whole blood, sampled at baseline. These receptors were obtained from an adult who was a healthcare worker with PCR-confirmed SARS-CoV-2 infection or an uninfected control (not recorded which). The CDR3 runs from the conserved cysteine through the conserved F or W. The D gene is left open where the match is weak. Clone size, where shown, is once, few, many, or a class for clones that have expanded.

abundance: many
d_gene: .
j_gene: TRBJ1-5
v_gene: TRBV3-1
CDR3nt: TGTGCCAGCAGCCAAGATCCCAATCAGCCCCAGCATTTT
CDR3aa: CASSQDPNQPQHF

abundance: .
d_gene: .
j_gene: TRBJ2-5
v_gene: TRBV28
CDR3nt: TGTGCCAGCAGCGAACAAGAGACCCAGTACTTC
CDR3aa: CASSEQETQYF

abundance: many
d_gene: TRBD1
j_gene: TRBJ1-3
v_gene: TRBV3-1
CDR3nt: TGTGCCAGCAGCCCCCAGGGGGCAGGGAGGGCTCTCGGAAACACCATATATTTT
CDR3aa: CASSPQGAGRALGNTIYF

abundance: few
d_gene: .
j_gene: TRBJ1-1
v_gene: TRBV5-1
CDR3nt: TGCGCCAGCAGCTTGGTATCAGTGAACACTGAAGCTTTCTTT
CDR3aa: CASSLVSVNTEAFF

abundance: few
d_gene: .
j_gene: TRBJ2-7
v_gene: TRBV3-1
CDR3nt: TGTGCCAGCAGCCAAAGACCCTACGAGCAGTACTTC
CDR3aa: CASSQRPYEQYF

abundance: many
d_gene: .
j_gene: TRBJ2-2
v_gene: TRBV7-6
CDR3nt: TGTGCCAGCAGGGCGACAGGAGCGAACACCGGGGAGCTGTTTTTT
CDR3aa: CASRATGANTGELFF

abundance: many
d_gene: TRBD1
j_gene: TRBJ1-3
v_gene: TRBV4-2
CDR3nt: TGTGCCAGCAGCCAAGATGACAGGGGGTGGTCTGGAAACACCATATATTTT
CDR3aa: CASSQDDRGWSGNTIYF

abundance: few
d_gene: .
j_gene: TRBJ1-6
v_gene: TRBV20-1
CDR3nt: TGCAGTGCTACGCTAGGAGCCTATAATTCACCCCTCCACTTT
CDR3aa: CSATLGAYNSPLHF

abundance: many
d_gene: .
j_gene: TRBJ2-5
v_gene: TRBV2
CDR3nt: TGTGCCAGCGGAGGGTGGCAAGAGACCCAGTACTTC
CDR3aa: CASGGWQETQYF

abundance: many
d_gene: .
j_gene: TRBJ2-1
v_gene: TRBV28
CDR3nt: TGTGCCAGCACGGTAGGTGGTAGCCTTACCTACAATGAGCAGTTCTTC
CDR3aa: CASTVGGSLTYNEQFF

abundance: many
d_gene: .
j_gene: TRBJ2-1
v_gene: TRBV6-2/TRBV6-3
CDR3nt: TGTGCCAGCAGTGAGGGCCCTGAGCAGTTCTTC
CDR3aa: CASSEGPEQFF

abundance: many
d_gene: .
j_gene: TRBJ1-6
v_gene: TRBV6-6
CDR3nt: TGTGCCAGCAGCCGATCGGGGAATAATTCACCCCTCCACTTT
CDR3aa: CASSRSGNNSPLHF

abundance: many
d_gene: .
j_gene: TRBJ2-7
v_gene: TRBV5-1
CDR3nt: TGCGCCAGCAGCCGGCCAGCCTACGAGCAGTACTTC
CDR3aa: CASSRPAYEQYF

abundance: many
d_gene: TRBD1
j_gene: TRBJ2-1
v_gene: TRBV14
CDR3nt: TGTGCCAGCAGCCTACCCCAGGGGGCGTGGGGGTCCTACAATGAGCAGTTCTTC
CDR3aa: CASSLPQGAWGSYNEQFF

abundance: .
d_gene: TRBD1
j_gene: TRBJ2-7
v_gene: TRBV6-5
CDR3nt: TGTGCCAGCAGTCCGGGACAGGGCGCAAACTACGAGCAGTACTTC
CDR3aa: CASSPGQGANYEQYF

abundance: few
d_gene: TRBD1
j_gene: TRBJ1-1
v_gene: TRBV20-1
CDR3nt: TGCAGTGCTAGAGGCGGGACAGGGAACACTGAAGCTTTCTTT
CDR3aa: CSARGGTGNTEAFF

abundance: medium-sized
d_gene: .
j_gene: TRBJ2-6
v_gene: TRBV10-1
CDR3nt: TGCGCCAGCAGTGAGAAGTGGGTAACAGGGTCTGGGGCCAACGTCCTGACTTTC
CDR3aa: CASSEKWVTGSGANVLTF

abundance: many
d_gene: TRBD1
j_gene: TRBJ2-5
v_gene: TRBV6-1
CDR3nt: TGTGCCAGCAGTGAAGAGGTCGGGACAGGGGGTGAGACCCAGTACTTC
CDR3aa: CASSEEVGTGGETQYF

abundance: few
d_gene: TRBD1
j_gene: TRBJ2-7
v_gene: TRBV5-1
CDR3nt: TGCGCCAGCAGCTCCGGGACAGGGGTCGACGAGCAGTACTTC
CDR3aa: CASSSGTGVDEQYF

abundance: many
d_gene: .
j_gene: TRBJ2-1
v_gene: TRBV5-1
CDR3nt: TGCGCCAGCAGCCTGACAGCGTCCTACAATGAGCAGTTCTTC
CDR3aa: CASSLTASYNEQFF

abundance: few
d_gene: TRBD1
j_gene: TRBJ2-7
v_gene: TRBV12-3/TRBV12-4
CDR3nt: TGTGCCAGCAGTTTGGTTTCAGGGGGATTGAACGAGCAGTACTTC
CDR3aa: CASSLVSGGLNEQYF

abundance: few
d_gene: TRBD1
j_gene: TRBJ2-2
v_gene: TRBV29-1
CDR3nt: TGCAGCGTCTACAGGGGGCGGACCGGGGAGCTGTTTTTT
CDR3aa: CSVYRGRTGELFF

abundance: many
d_gene: .
j_gene: TRBJ2-6
v_gene: TRBV5-5
CDR3nt: TGTGCCAGCAGCTTTACCTCAACAAGCAATATCGTCTCTGGGGCCAACGTCCTGACTTTC
CDR3aa: CASSFTSTSNIVSGANVLTF

abundance: .
d_gene: TRBD1
j_gene: TRBJ1-4
v_gene: TRBV6-2/TRBV6-3
CDR3nt: TGTGCCAGCAGTTTTTCGACAGGGGAGTCAACTAATGAAAAACTGTTTTTT
CDR3aa: CASSFSTGESTNEKLFF

abundance: many
d_gene: .
j_gene: TRBJ2-3
v_gene: TRBV2
CDR3nt: TGTGCCAGCAGTGTATCCAGGGCCACAGATACGCAGTATTTT
CDR3aa: CASSVSRATDTQYF

abundance: few
d_gene: TRBD1
j_gene: TRBJ1-1
v_gene: TRBV6-1
CDR3nt: TGTGCCAGCAATAGAGACAGGGACATGAACACTGAAGCTTTCTTT
CDR3aa: CASNRDRDMNTEAFF

abundance: few
d_gene: TRBD1
j_gene: TRBJ1-1
v_gene: TRBV20-1
CDR3nt: TGCAGTGCAGAGGACAGGATGAACACTGAAGCTTTCTTT
CDR3aa: CSAEDRMNTEAFF

abundance: many
d_gene: .
j_gene: TRBJ1-2
v_gene: TRBV5-1
CDR3nt: TGCGCCAGCAGGTCACCCGCGCCGGGGGGAAACTATGGCTACACCTTC
CDR3aa: CASRSPAPGGNYGYTF

abundance: many
d_gene: .
j_gene: TRBJ2-7
v_gene: TRBV5-1
CDR3nt: TGCGCCAGCAGCCAACCGGCGGGGTCAACCTACGAGCAGTACTTC
CDR3aa: CASSQPAGSTYEQYF

abundance: .
d_gene: .
j_gene: TRBJ2-7
v_gene: TRBV7-6
CDR3nt: TGTGCCTCCCAGGACAGATCTTCCTACGAGCAGTACTTC
CDR3aa: CASQDRSSYEQYF

abundance: .
d_gene: .
j_gene: TRBJ1-1
v_gene: TRBV14
CDR3nt: TGTGCCAGCAGCCAAGTTAAGGGCATGAACACTGAAGCTTTCTTT
CDR3aa: CASSQVKGMNTEAFF

abundance: many
d_gene: .
j_gene: TRBJ2-7
v_gene: TRBV6-2/TRBV6-3
CDR3nt: TGTGCCAGCAGTTACCCCCGGGGGATGCTCTACGAGCAGTACTTC
CDR3aa: CASSYPRGMLYEQYF

abundance: .
d_gene: .
j_gene: TRBJ1-2
v_gene: TRBV4-3
CDR3nt: TGCGCCAGCAGCCAAGATGATAGGGGCTATGGCTACACCTTC
CDR3aa: CASSQDDRGYGYTF

abundance: .
d_gene: TRBD2
j_gene: TRBJ2-1
v_gene: TRBV6-2/TRBV6-3
CDR3nt: TGTGCCAGCAGTCGAGGACTAGGCGATGAGCAGTTCTTC
CDR3aa: CASSRGLGDEQFF

abundance: once
d_gene: .
j_gene: TRBJ2-1
v_gene: TRBV6-1
CDR3nt: TGTGCCAGCAGTGGGTGGAACAATGAGCAGTTCTTC
CDR3aa: CASSGWNNEQFF

abundance: .
d_gene: .
j_gene: TRBJ1-1
v_gene: TRBV4-3
CDR3nt: TGCGCCAGCAGCCAAGATCTGATTGGATTCAACACTGAAGCTTTCTTT
CDR3aa: CASSQDLIGFNTEAFF

abundance: .
d_gene: TRBD2
j_gene: TRBJ2-2
v_gene: TRBV5-5
CDR3nt: TGTGCCAGCAGCTTGGGAGCGGGGACGTCGCGCACCGGGGAGCTGTTTTTT
CDR3aa: CASSLGAGTSRTGELFF

abundance: few
d_gene: .
j_gene: TRBJ2-3
v_gene: TRBV24-1
CDR3nt: TGTGCCACCAGTCCGGGGCAAACGCAGTGGGATACGCAGTATTTT
CDR3aa: CATSPGQTQWDTQYF

abundance: many
d_gene: .
j_gene: TRBJ1-5
v_gene: TRBV20-1
CDR3nt: TGCGGGGGGACTCGGATCGATAGCAATCAGCCCCAGCATTTT
CDR3aa: CGGTRIDSNQPQHF

abundance: few
d_gene: .
j_gene: TRBJ1-1
v_gene: TRBV15
CDR3nt: TGTGCCACCAGCGGACAGAACACTGAAGCTTTCTTT
CDR3aa: CATSGQNTEAFF

abundance: many
d_gene: .
j_gene: TRBJ1-5
v_gene: TRBV10-3
CDR3nt: TGTGCCATCGGCGGTCAGGGAGTTAATCAGCCCCAGCATTTT
CDR3aa: CAIGGQGVNQPQHF

abundance: .
d_gene: .
j_gene: TRBJ2-1
v_gene: TRBV5-4
CDR3nt: TGTGCCAGCAGCCTCCCCCCCTTCAATGAGCAGTTCTTC
CDR3aa: CASSLPPFNEQFF

abundance: many
d_gene: .
j_gene: TRBJ2-7
v_gene: TRBV20-1
CDR3nt: TGCAGTGCTAGAGATCGGACAGCCGCCTACGAGCAGTACTTC
CDR3aa: CSARDRTAAYEQYF

abundance: many
d_gene: TRBD1
j_gene: TRBJ2-7
v_gene: TRBV29-1
CDR3nt: TGCAGCGTTACGACCCCGGGACAGGCCTCCTACGAGCAGTACTTC
CDR3aa: CSVTTPGQASYEQYF

abundance: few
d_gene: .
j_gene: TRBJ2-3
v_gene: TRBV3-1
CDR3nt: TGTGCCAGCAGCCAAGATGGTAGCGGTCACACAGATACGCAGTATTTT
CDR3aa: CASSQDGSGHTDTQYF

abundance: many
d_gene: .
j_gene: TRBJ1-2
v_gene: TRBV28
CDR3nt: TGTGCCAGCAGTTTATGGATATTAGACGGAAAATATGGCTACACCTTC
CDR3aa: CASSLWILDGKYGYTF

abundance: many
d_gene: .
j_gene: TRBJ1-1
v_gene: TRBV5-4
CDR3nt: TGTGCCAGCACCCTTTCTAGGGTCGGGACTGAAGCTTTCTTT
CDR3aa: CASTLSRVGTEAFF

abundance: .
d_gene: .
j_gene: TRBJ1-4
v_gene: TRBV12-3/TRBV12-4
CDR3nt: TGTGCCAGCAGTTTCGGTATGGGAAAACTGTTTTTT
CDR3aa: CASSFGMGKLFF

abundance: many
d_gene: .
j_gene: TRBJ2-7
v_gene: TRBV29-1
CDR3nt: TGCAGCGTGGGGACATTCGACGAGCAGTACTTC
CDR3aa: CSVGTFDEQYF

abundance: many
d_gene: .
j_gene: TRBJ1-6
v_gene: TRBV7-6
CDR3nt: TGTGCCAGCAGCTCCGGACCGGGAGGCAATTCACCCCTCCACTTT
CDR3aa: CASSSGPGGNSPLHF

abundance: .
d_gene: TRBD1
j_gene: TRBJ2-2
v_gene: TRBV20-1
CDR3nt: TGCAGTGCTCCCTTGGACAGGGGGCTGTCGGCGAACACCGGGGAGCTGTTTTTT
CDR3aa: CSAPLDRGLSANTGELFF

abundance: many
d_gene: .
j_gene: TRBJ2-3
v_gene: TRBV4-3
CDR3nt: TGCGCCAGCAGCCAACTCGGGATCTCCCGCACAGATACGCAGTATTTT
CDR3aa: CASSQLGISRTDTQYF

abundance: many
d_gene: .
j_gene: TRBJ2-5
v_gene: TRBV12-3/TRBV12-4
CDR3nt: TGTGCCAGCAGTCAGGCCCTAGGGCAAGAGACCCAGTACTTC
CDR3aa: CASSQALGQETQYF

abundance: .
d_gene: .
j_gene: TRBJ2-3
v_gene: TRBV24-1
CDR3nt: TGTGCCACCAGTGATCAGGGGAAGGGCCAGATTCCAGATACGCAGTATTTT
CDR3aa: CATSDQGKGQIPDTQYF

abundance: many
d_gene: .
j_gene: TRBJ1-3
v_gene: TRBV7-6
CDR3nt: TGTGCCAGCAGCCCGGAGGTGGCAGGCTCTGGAAACACCATATATTTT
CDR3aa: CASSPEVAGSGNTIYF

abundance: few
d_gene: TRBD2
j_gene: TRBJ2-3
v_gene: TRBV7-8
CDR3nt: TGTGCCAGCCTTGCGGGGGGGTACACAGATACGCAGTATTTT
CDR3aa: CASLAGGYTDTQYF

abundance: many
d_gene: .
j_gene: TRBJ2-5
v_gene: TRBV20-1
CDR3nt: TGCAGTGCTTCCCCCGAGGAGTACCAAGAGACCCAGTACTTC
CDR3aa: CSASPEEYQETQYF

abundance: .
d_gene: .
j_gene: TRBJ1-1
v_gene: TRBV6-2/TRBV6-3
CDR3nt: TGTGCCAGCACCGCCCTTGGGCCAGGGTGGGCGGACACTGAAGCTTTCTTT
CDR3aa: CASTALGPGWADTEAFF

abundance: .
d_gene: .
j_gene: TRBJ1-3
v_gene: TRBV27
CDR3nt: TGTGCCAGCGGACGGGTCGGGCAGGGATCTGCTGGAAACACCATATATTTT
CDR3aa: CASGRVGQGSAGNTIYF